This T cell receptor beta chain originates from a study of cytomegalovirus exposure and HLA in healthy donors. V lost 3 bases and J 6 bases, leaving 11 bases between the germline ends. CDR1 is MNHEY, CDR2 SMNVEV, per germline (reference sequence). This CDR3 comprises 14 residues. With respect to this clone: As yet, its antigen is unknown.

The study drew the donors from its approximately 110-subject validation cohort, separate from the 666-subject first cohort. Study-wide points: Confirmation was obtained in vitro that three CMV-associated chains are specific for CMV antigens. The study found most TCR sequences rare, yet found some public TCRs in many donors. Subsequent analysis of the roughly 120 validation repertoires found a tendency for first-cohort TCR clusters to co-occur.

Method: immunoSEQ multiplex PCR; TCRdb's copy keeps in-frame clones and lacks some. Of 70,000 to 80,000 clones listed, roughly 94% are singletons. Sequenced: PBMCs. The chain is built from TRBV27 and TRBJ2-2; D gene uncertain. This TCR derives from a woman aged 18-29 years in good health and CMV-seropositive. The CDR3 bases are TGTGCCAGCAGTTTGGGTTCGGCGGCCGGGGAGCTGTTTTTT. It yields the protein CASSLGSAAGELFF.